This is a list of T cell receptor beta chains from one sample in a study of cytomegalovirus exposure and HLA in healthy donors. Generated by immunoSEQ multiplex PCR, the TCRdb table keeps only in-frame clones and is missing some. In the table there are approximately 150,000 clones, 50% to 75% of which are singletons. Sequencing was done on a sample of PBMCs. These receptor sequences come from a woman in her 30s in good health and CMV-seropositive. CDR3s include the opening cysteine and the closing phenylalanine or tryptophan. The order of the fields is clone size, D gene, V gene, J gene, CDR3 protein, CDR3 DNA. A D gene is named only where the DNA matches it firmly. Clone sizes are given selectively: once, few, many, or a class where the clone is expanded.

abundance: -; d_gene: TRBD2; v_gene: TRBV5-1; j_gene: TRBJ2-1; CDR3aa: CASSRTSGGAILNEQFF; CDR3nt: TGCGCCAGCAGCAGGACTAGCGGGGGGGCAATCCTCAATGAGCAGTTCTTC
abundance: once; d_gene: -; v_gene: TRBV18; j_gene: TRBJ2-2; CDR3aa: CASSPRSGSNTGELFF; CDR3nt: TGTGCCAGCTCACCACGCAGCGGATCGAACACCGGGGAGCTGTTTTTT
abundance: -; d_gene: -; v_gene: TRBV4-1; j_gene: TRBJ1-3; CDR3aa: CASSQQGTKNTIYF; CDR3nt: TGCGCCAGCAGCCAACAGGGGACAAAAAACACCATATATTTT
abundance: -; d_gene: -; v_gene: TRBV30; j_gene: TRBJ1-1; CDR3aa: CAWRQMNTEAFF; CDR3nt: TGTGCCTGGAGACAAATGAACACTGAAGCTTTCTTT
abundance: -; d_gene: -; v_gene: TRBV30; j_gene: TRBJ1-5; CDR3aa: CAWSADSNQPQHF; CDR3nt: TGTGCCTGGAGCGCGGATAGCAATCAGCCCCAGCATTTT
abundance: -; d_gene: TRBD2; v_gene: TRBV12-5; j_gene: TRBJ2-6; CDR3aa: CASALVRGAGANVLTF; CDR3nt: TGTGCTAGTGCCTTGGTACGGGGGGCTGGGGCCAACGTCCTGACTTTC
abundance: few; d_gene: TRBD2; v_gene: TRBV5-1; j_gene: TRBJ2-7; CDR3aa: CASGGSSGMGYEQYF; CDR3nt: TGCGCCAGTGGGGGTTCTAGCGGGATGGGATACGAGCAGTACTTC
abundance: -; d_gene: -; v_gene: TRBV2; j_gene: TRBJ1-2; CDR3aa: CASSSRVLGHPNGGYTF; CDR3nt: TGTGCCAGCAGCTCGAGGGTTTTGGGACACCCGAACGGGGGCTACACCTTC
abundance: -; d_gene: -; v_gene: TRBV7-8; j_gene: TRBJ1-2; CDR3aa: CASSTRTRRGTYGYTF; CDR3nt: TGTGCCAGCAGCACTAGGACGCGTCGGGGGACCTATGGCTACACCTTC
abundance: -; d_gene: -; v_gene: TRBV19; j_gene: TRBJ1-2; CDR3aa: CASSQDNYGYTF; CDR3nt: TGTGCCAGTAGTCAGGATAACTATGGCTACACCTTC
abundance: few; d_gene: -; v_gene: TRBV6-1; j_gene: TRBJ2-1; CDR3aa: CASRESSYNEQFF; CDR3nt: TGTGCCAGCAGGGAGAGCTCCTACAATGAGCAGTTCTTC
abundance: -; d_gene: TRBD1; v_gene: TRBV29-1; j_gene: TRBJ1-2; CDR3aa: CSVRGQGDYGYTF; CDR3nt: TGCAGCGTTCGTGGACAGGGCGACTATGGCTACACCTTC
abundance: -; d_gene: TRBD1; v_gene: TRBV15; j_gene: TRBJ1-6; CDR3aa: CATSNNRGQGSPLHF; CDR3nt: TGTGCCACCAGCAACAACAGGGGGCAAGGGTCACCCCTCCACTTT
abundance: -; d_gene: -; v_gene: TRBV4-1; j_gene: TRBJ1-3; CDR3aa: CASSQDSQGSGNTIYF; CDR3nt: TGCGCCAGCAGCCAAGATTCGCAGGGCTCTGGAAACACCATATATTTT
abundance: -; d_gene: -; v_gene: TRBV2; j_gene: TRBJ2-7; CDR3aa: CASTYISYEQYF; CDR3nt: TGTGCCAGCACTTATATCTCCTACGAGCAGTACTTC
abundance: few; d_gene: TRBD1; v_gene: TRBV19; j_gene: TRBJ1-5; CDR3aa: CATRGQGNQPQHF; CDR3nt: TGTGCCACTAGGGGGCAGGGGAATCAGCCCCAGCATTTT
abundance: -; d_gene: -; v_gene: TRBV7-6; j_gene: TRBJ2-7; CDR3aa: CASSLQAPPSYEQYF; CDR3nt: TGTGCCAGCAGCTTACAGGCCCCTCCATCCTACGAGCAGTACTTC
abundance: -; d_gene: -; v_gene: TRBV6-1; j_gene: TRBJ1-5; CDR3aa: CASSEENSYSNQPQHF; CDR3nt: TGTGCCAGCAGTGAAGAAAACAGTTATAGCAATCAGCCCCAGCATTTT
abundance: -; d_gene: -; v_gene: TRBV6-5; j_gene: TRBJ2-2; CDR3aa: CASSLYGVGKTGELFF; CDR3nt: TGTGCCAGCAGTTTGTACGGGGTTGGGAAAACCGGGGAGCTGTTTTTT
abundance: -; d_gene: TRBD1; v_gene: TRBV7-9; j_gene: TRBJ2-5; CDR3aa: CASSSSRQDREETQYF; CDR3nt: TGTGCCAGCAGCTCAAGTCGCCAGGACAGGGAAGAGACCCAGTACTTC
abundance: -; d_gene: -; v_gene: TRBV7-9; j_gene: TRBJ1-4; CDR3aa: CASSPPGTGKLFF; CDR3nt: TGTGCCAGCAGCCCACCCGGCACAGGGAAACTGTTTTTT
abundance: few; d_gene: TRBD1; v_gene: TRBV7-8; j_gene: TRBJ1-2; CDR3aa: CASSERTGVGYGYTF; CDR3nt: TGTGCCAGCAGCGAACGGACAGGGGTTGGCTATGGCTACACCTTC
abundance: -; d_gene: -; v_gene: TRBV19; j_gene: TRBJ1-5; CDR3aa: CASSKWTPYSNQPQHF; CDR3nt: TGTGCCAGTAGTAAATGGACACCCTATAGCAATCAGCCCCAGCATTTT
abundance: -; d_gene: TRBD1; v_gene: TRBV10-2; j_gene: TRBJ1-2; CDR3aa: CASSLPDRGPGYTF; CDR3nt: TGCGCCAGCAGTCTCCCGGACAGGGGGCCTGGCTACACCTTC
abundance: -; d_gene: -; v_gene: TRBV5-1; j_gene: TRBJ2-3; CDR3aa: CASSLAPRGSTDTQYF; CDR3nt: TGCGCCAGCAGCTTGGCCCCACGGGGGTCCACAGATACGCAGTATTTT
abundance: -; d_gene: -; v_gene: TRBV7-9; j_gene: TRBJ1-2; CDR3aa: CASSSLNRVSYGYTF; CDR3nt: TGTGCCAGCAGCTCCTTGAACAGGGTTTCATATGGCTACACCTTC
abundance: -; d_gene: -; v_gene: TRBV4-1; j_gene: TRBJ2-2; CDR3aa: CASSQGVAVNTGELFF; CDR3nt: TGCGCCAGCAGCCAAGGGGTAGCGGTGAACACCGGGGAGCTGTTTTTT
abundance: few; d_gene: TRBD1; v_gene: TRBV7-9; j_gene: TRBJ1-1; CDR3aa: CASSLNRDRAFF; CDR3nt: TGTGCCAGCAGCTTAAACCGGGACAGAGCTTTCTTT
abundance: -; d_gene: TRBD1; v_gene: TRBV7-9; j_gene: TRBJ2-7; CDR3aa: CASSLDFGTVSYEQYF; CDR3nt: TGTGCCAGCAGCTTAGATTTCGGGACAGTCTCCTACGAGCAGTACTTC
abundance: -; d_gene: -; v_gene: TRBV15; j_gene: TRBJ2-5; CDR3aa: CATSIQQETQYF; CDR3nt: TGTGCCACCAGCATCCAGCAAGAGACCCAGTACTTC
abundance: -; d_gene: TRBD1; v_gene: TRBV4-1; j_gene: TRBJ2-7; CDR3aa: CASSIETGTFYEQYF; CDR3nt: TGCGCCAGCAGCATAGAGACAGGGACCTTCTACGAGCAGTACTTC
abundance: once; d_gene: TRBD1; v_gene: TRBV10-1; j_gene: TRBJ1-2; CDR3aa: CASSRDRANYGYTF; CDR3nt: TGCGCCAGCAGTCGGGACAGGGCTAACTATGGCTACACCTTC
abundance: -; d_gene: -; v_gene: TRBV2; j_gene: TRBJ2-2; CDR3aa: CASSTTGSAGELFF; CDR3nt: TGTGCCAGCAGTACTACAGGGAGCGCCGGGGAGCTGTTTTTT
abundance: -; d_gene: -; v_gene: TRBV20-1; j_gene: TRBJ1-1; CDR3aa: CSVQGYTEAFF; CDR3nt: TGCAGTGTACAGGGTTACACTGAAGCTTTCTTT
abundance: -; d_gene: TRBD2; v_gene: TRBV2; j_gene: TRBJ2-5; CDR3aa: CASRLAEETQYF; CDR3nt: TGTGCCAGCAGACTAGCGGAAGAGACCCAGTACTTC
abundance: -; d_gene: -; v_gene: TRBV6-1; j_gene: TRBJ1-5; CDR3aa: CASSEAWAVQPQHF; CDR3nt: TGTGCCAGCAGTGAAGCCTGGGCTGTTCAGCCCCAGCATTTT
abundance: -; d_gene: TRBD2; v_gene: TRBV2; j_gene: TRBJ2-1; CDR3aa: CASSELAGGYNEQFF; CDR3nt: TGTGCCAGCAGTGAACTAGCGGGAGGTTACAATGAGCAGTTCTTC
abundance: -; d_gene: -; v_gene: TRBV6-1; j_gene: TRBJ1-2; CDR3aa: CASSEAIQGYYGYTF; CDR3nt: TGTGCCAGCAGTGAAGCGATACAGGGCTACTATGGCTACACCTTC
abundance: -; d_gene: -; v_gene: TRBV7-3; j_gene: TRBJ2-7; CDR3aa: CASSLGPDGYEQYF; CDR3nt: TGTGCCAGCAGCTTAGGGCCCGACGGCTACGAGCAGTACTTC
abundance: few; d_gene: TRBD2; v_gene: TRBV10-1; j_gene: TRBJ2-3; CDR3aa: CASSESTSGGAADTQYF; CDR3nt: TGCGCCAGCAGTGAGTCCACTAGCGGGGGGGCCGCAGATACGCAGTATTTT
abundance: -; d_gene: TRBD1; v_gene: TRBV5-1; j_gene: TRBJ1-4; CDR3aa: CASSSGTAPTEKLFF; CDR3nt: TGCGCCAGCAGCTCAGGGACAGCACCGACAGAAAAACTGTTTTTT
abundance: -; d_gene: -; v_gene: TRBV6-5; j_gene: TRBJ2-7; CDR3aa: CASTLTSDFSYEQYF; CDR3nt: TGTGCCAGCACCCTGACTAGTGACTTCTCCTACGAGCAGTACTTC
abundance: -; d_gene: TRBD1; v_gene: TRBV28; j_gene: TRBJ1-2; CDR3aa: CLALRQGVGYTF; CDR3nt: TGTCTGGCATTGAGACAGGGGGTTGGCTACACCTTC
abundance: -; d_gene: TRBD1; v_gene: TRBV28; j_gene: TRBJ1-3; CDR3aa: CASSPRGRDGNTIYF; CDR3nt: TGTGCCAGCAGTCCCAGGGGGCGAGACGGAAACACCATATATTTT
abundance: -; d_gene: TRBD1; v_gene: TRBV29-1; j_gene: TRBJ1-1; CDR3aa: CSVSEGQQNTEAFF; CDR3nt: TGCAGCGTTTCGGAGGGACAGCAGAACACTGAAGCTTTCTTT
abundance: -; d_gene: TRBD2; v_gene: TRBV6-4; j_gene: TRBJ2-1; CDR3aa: CASSDSAGGPDEQFF; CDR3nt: TGTGCCAGCAGTGACTCGGCGGGGGGGCCAGATGAGCAGTTCTTC
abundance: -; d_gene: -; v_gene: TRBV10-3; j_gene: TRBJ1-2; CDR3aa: CAIWRGNYYGYTF; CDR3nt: -